A single T cell receptor (beta chain) is shown here with its context. In this sample, this clone turned up a few times. Its antigen specificity is not known. The input lacks base qualities; no much larger clone sits a single base away. This specimen belongs to a study of T cell responses to AZD1222 COVID-19 vaccine (dated by TCRdb to the early 2020s). Concerning the study at large: AZD1222 recipients whose second dose came at about 4 weeks and those whose second dose came at about 12 weeks were combined into one group, since spike-specific TCR depth and breadth did not differ between the two schedules. Trial participants were enrolled by age into 18-55, 56-69 and 70-plus year subgroups, with approximately 150, 30 and 60 TCR-sequenced participants respectively. TCR sequencing was performed for 230 to 250 trial participants, of whom about 200 were given two doses of AZD1222 and some 26 were given two doses of MenACWY control vaccine.

What this sample's time point label stands for: baseline before first vaccination. Samples from vaccinated people were obtained from the UK trials COV001 and COV002, which included a single-blind randomized controlled phase 2/3 trial of AZD1222 (ChAdOx1 nCoV-19) in healthy adults. Trial participant PBMC samples were collected at day 0 and day 28 after the second dose for TCRbeta chain sequencing. Points the paper makes about the study in general: Participants were mostly white British, with more females than males. The authors suggested clonal diversity may have been underestimated. Conclusions about previously exposed vaccinees are limited because only six or seven AZD1222 recipients were SARS-CoV-2 seropositive at baseline. Vaccine-associated CD4 TCRs spanned the whole spike protein, with dominant responses in regions 160-218 and 743-854. Spike-specific TCR breadth and depth rose significantly after two AZD1222 doses compared with day 0 and with MenACWY recipients. Epitopes outside the regions mutated in the B.1.351 and B.1.1.7 variants were reportedly recognized by nearly half of the unique spike-specific TCRs. In the small 56-69-year group, the increase in depth fell short of significance, most likely because of low power. No day 14 peak-response samples were available, so repertoires were characterized only after the peak T cell response.

Taken from cysteine to phenylalanine, the CDR3 has 14 residues. Here the CDR3 DNA is all that survives: 42 bases in frame from base 1. Relative to germline, V is 4 bases shorter and J is 6 bases shorter, with 16 bases between their ends. CDR1 and CDR2, per the germline V gene (reference sequence), are SEHNR and FQNEAQ. The CDR3 regions of human TCRbeta chains were analyzed by immunosequencing. The published analysis was carried out like this. Repertoire TCRs were matched against a reference library of SARS-CoV-2-specific TCRs generated with the MIRA antigen-specificity platform. Breadth was defined as the fraction of unique TCRs that were SARS-CoV-2-associated, and depth was defined as the fraction of total T cells that were SARS-CoV-2-associated. Using the MIRA data, every spike-specific TCR was mapped to the spike region that the TCR reacted to and assigned to either a CD4 or a CD8 class. Log10-transformed breadth and depth values were compared by one-way ANOVA with Sidak's multiple comparisons tests. As stored in TCRdb, this immuneACCESS dataset retains in-frame rearrangements with V and J assigned. A fraction of the clones does not appear; measured against another copy, unresolved V genes explain less than half of the discrepancy, and the remainder lacks a known reason. V, J and clone size reflect that table, while D and trimming were determined from the DNA. This sample lists roughly 86,000 clones; around 91% were detected once. The ten largest clones take up under 35% of the sample.

Recombination linked TRBV7-9 to TRBJ2-7; the D gene is perhaps TRBD1, from 6 matching bases. The receptor was derived from an adult in good health. The sample in question was peripheral blood, obtained on day 0 of AZD1222 vaccination. CDR3 sequence: CASSSDPGESEQYF. At the DNA level, the sequence is TGTGCCAGCAGCTCCGACCCAGGGGAGAGCGAGCAGTACTTC.